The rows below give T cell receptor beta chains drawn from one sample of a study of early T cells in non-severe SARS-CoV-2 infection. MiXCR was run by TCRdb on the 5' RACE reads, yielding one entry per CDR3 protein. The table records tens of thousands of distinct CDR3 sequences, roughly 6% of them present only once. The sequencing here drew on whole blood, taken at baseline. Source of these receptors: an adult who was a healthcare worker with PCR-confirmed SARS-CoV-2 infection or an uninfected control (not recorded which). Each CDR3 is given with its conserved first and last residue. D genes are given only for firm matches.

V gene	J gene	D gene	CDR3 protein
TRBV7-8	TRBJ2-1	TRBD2	CASSTPRTSGVPYNEQFF
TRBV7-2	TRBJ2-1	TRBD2	CASSLSGLAGENEQFF
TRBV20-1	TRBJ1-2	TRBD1	CSAPQGGGYTF
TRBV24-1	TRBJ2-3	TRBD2	CATSDWASGGRTDTQYF
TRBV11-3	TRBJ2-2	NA	CASTKGGVRGRTGELFF
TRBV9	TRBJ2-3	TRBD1	CASSPRTGASGEQYF
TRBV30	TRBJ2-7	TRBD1	CAWSASDRGRYEQYF
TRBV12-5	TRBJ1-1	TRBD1	CASGLVTGQGITEAFF
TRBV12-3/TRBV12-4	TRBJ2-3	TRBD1	CASDRGTSTDTQYF
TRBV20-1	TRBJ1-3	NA	CSARSGNGNTIYF
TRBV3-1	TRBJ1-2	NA	CASNQDGSNYGYTF
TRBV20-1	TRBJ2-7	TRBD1	CSASLGQGVYEQYF
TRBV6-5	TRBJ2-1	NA	CASSPGTFYNEQFF
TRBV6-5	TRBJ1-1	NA	CASSRSGGTEAFF
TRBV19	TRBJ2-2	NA	CASSITGNTGELFF
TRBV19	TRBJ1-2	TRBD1	CASSAPGTGYGYTF
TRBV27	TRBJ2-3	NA	CASSQYRTMTDTQYF
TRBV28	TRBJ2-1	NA	CASSRSGAFYNEQFF
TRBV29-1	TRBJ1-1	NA	CSVEDRRNTEAFF
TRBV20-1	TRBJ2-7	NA	CSAGDGAGITYEQYF
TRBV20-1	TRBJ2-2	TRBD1	CSARDGQATNTGELFF
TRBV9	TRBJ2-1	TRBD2	CASSVGLAGGHNEQFF
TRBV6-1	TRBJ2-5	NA	CASSGDFGETQYF
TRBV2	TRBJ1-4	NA	CASRSIQGWDEKPFF
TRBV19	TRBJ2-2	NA	CASSPEEFRFGGELFF
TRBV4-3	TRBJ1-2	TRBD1	CASSQPGQGERGYTF
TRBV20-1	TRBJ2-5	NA	CSAREDRSYKETQYF
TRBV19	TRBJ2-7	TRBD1	CASRSTGGAYEQYF
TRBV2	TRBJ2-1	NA	CASGGFLQTYNEQFF
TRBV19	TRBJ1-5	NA	CASTADYSGNQPQHF